This section outlines one TCR beta chain sequence together with its context. Its specificity is not known. Clones were sequenced by immunoSEQ multiplex PCR, and TCRdb holds only the in-frame ones, with some missing. The sample consists of some 90,000 clones, approximately 91% of them appearing once. Deletions cut 9 bases from V and 3 bases from J, with 21 bases between. CDR1 is LNHDA, CDR2 SQIVND, per germline (reference sequence). This CDR3 is 16 amino acids long. This sample is part of a study of T cell responses to AZD1222 COVID-19 vaccine. Whole-study results and caveats: Possibly, clonal diversity was underestimated; donors were largely white British and included more females. Spike regions recognized by vaccine-associated CD4 TCRs spanned the protein, led by 160-218 and 743-854. Two AZD1222 doses significantly raised spike-specific TCR breadth and depth over controls.

The J gene is TRBJ1-5, the V gene TRBV19, with D perhaps matching TRBD1 (6 bases). The sequence derives from an adult who received the AZD1222 COVID-19 vaccine. The sequences come from peripheral blood, collected 28 days after the second AZD1222 dose. The CDR3 DNA reads TGTGCCAGCCTCCCGGTGGTAGGGGGGACCAATCAGCCCCAGCATTTT. It is translated as CASLPVVGGTNQPQHF.